Listed here are 27 T cell receptor beta chains from one sample, sequenced in a study of early T cells in non-severe SARS-CoV-2 infection. TCRdb independently ran MiXCR on the 5' RACE reads; one entry per CDR3 protein. The table records tens of thousands of distinct CDR3 sequences, 15% of them present only once. The sequenced sample consisted of whole blood. The receptors derive from an adult who was a healthcare worker with PCR-confirmed SARS-CoV-2 infection or an uninfected control (not recorded which).

The chain is built from TRBV6-2 or TRBV6-3 and TRBJ1-5; a weak D match, TRBD1 (5 bases). CDR1 and CDR2 from the germline V gene are MNHEY and SVGEGT. Trimming stripped 2 bases from V and 2 bases from J, with 10 bases between. The CDR3 consists of 15 residues. The CDR3 nucleotides read TGTGCCAGCAGTTACACCCGGGACCGCAATCAGCCCCAGCATTTT. Protein product: CASSYTRDRNQPQHF.

This chain links TRBV30 with TRBJ2-1; a weak D match, TRBD2 (5 bases). Germline loops: CDR1 GTSNPN, CDR2 SVGIG (reference sequence). This CDR3 comprises 14 residues. The germline V and J ends were trimmed by 3 bases and 1 base, with 10 bases remaining between them. The CDR3 reads CAWSPGVSYNEQFF. The CDR3, as DNA: TGTGCCTGGAGCCCCGGGGTGTCCTACAATGAGCAGTTCTTC.

This sequence joins TRBV10-1 and TRBJ2-1; tentative D call: TRBD1 (6 bases). Germline V gene sequence: CDR1 WNHNN, CDR2 SYGVQD (reference sequence). Trimming took 2 bases from V and 4 from J, leaving 6 bases between them. This CDR3 spans 13 amino acids. The chain's CDR3 is CASSEQGYNEQFF. The CDR3 nucleotides read TGCGCCAGCAGTGAGCAGGGGTACAATGAGCAGTTCTTC.

The sample holds a few counts of this clonotype. The chain is built from TRBV4-3 and TRBJ2-2; maybe TRBD1 (5 bases). There are 14 residues in the CDR3. Germline CDR1 LGHNA, CDR2 YSLEER. Trimming removed 4 bases from V and 5 bases from J, with 11 bases in between. CDR3 nucleotides: TGCGCCAGCAGCCGAGAATACAGGACCGGGGAGCTGTTTTTT. It yields the protein CASSREYRTGELFF.

This clonotype occurred many times. The genes are TRBV6-5 and TRBJ2-7, with a weak D call TRBD1 (5 bases). The germline gives CDR1 MNHEY, CDR2 SVGAGI. This CDR3 region has 13 residues. The V end was cut by 6 bases, the J end by 0 bases, with 9 bases between. CDR3 DNA: TGTGCCAGCAGCAGGGCCTTCTCCTACGAGCAGTACTTC. Its translation: CASSRAFSYEQYF.

This clonotype was found a few times. The gene calls are TRBV29-1 and TRBJ2-1, with D perhaps TRBD1 or TRBD2 (5 bases each). Trimming pared 3 bases from V and 0 bases from J, leaving 15 bases between. Germline assignment: CDR1 SQVTM and CDR2 ANQGSEA. This CDR3 is built from 16 residues. The DNA of the CDR3 is TGCAGCGTTGAGCCCCAGGGACGGATCTCCTACAATGAGCAGTTCTTC. It is translated as CSVEPQGRISYNEQFF.

This clonotype was observed a handful of times. This chain connects TRBV28 to TRBJ2-7; a weak D match, TRBD1 (5 bases). Germline V lookup: CDR1 MDHEN, CDR2 SYDVKM. V was trimmed by 7 bases and J by 5 bases, leaving 12 bases between them. This CDR3 has 12 amino acids. The CDR3 spells CASKGQGHEQYF. The CDR3 nucleotides are TGTGCCAGCAAGGGGCAGGGCCACGAGCAGTACTTC.

Ten or more counts support this clonotype. The genes are TRBV2 and TRBJ2-3; no definite D call. V was clipped by 0 bases and J by 0 bases, with 7 bases between them. The CDR3 is made up of 15 amino acids. Germline-derived CDR1 and CDR2 are SNHLY and FYNNEI. CDR3: CASSEALVSTDTQYF. The CDR3, as DNA: TGTGCCAGCAGTGAAGCGCTGGTTAGCACAGATACGCAGTATTTT.

The J gene is TRBJ1-4, the V gene TRBV7-9; TRBD1 aligns across 8 bases. CDR1 SEHNR and CDR2 FQNEAQ come from the germline V gene (reference sequence). The CDR3 contains 15 residues. V dropped 3 bases and J dropped 6; count of bases not matched to a gene: 6. CDR3 protein: CASSLRTGWDEKLFF. CDR3 coding DNA: TGTGCCAGCAGCTTGAGGACAGGGTGGGATGAAAAACTGTTTTTT.

A few counts support this clonotype. At one of its ends the junction is not consistent with the germline gene, which may arise from a read error. The rearrangement links TRBV28 to TRBJ2-1; D might be TRBD2 (6 bases). From germline, CDR1 is MDHEN and CDR2 SYDVKM. This CDR3 region has 12 residues. CDR3 sequence reads: CASSLLEGQVVF. In DNA form, the CDR3 reads TGTGCCAGCAGTCTCCTGGAGGGGCAGGTGGTCTTC. The full variable domain, its missing parts supplied by reference TRBV28 and TRBJ2-1, is DVKVTQSSRYLVKRTGEKVFLECVQDMDHENMFWYRQDPGLGLRLIYFSYDVKMKEKGDIPEGYSVSREKKERFSLILESASTNQTSMYLCASSLLEGQVVFGPGTRLTVL.

This chain connects TRBV6-5 to TRBJ2-5, with D hard to call. There are 15 residues in the CDR3. The ends were cut back, 2 bases at V and 3 bases at J, with 13 bases in the middle. CDR1 and CDR2 from the germline V gene are MNHEY and SVGAGI. The CDR3 region is CASSYGSPYEETQYF. CDR3 nucleotides: TGTGCCAGCAGTTACGGCAGCCCCTACGAAGAGACCCAGTACTTC.

This clonotype was seen more than once but under ten times. The V call is TRBV30, the J call TRBJ1-1; no definite D call. CDR3 length: 12 amino acids. The V gene's germline CDR1 is GTSNPN and CDR2 SVGIG (reference sequence). With 5 bases removed from V and 13 bases from J, the gap between germline ends came to 20 bases. The CDR3 loop is CAWETGLPEGFF. The CDR3 DNA sequence: TGTGCCTGGGAGACCGGCCTCCCAGAGGGTTTCTTT.

This chain uses TRBV28 with TRBJ1-2; 11 nucleotides align to TRBD1. The CDR3 is 13 amino acids. Germline V gene data show CDR1 as MDHEN and CDR2 as SYDVKM. V was pared by 3 bases and J by 13 bases, with 7 bases of the junction left unmatched. CDR3 sequence reads: CASSFRGQGDFTF. The CDR3 coding sequence is TGTGCCAGCAGTTTTCGGGGACAGGGGGACTTCACCTTC.

In this sample, this clonotype turned up a few times. This rearrangement joins TRBV4-3 to TRBJ2-3; D not certain. Trimming left V 3 bases short and J 5 bases short, with 9 bases between. The CDR3 spans 13 residues. CDR1 LGHNA and CDR2 YSLEER come from the germline V gene. CDR3 in amino acids: CASSHQTRDTQYF. CDR3 bases: TGCGCCAGCAGCCACCAAACACGAGATACGCAGTATTTT.

The chain carries TRBV24-1 and TRBJ2-2, with 7 positions matching TRBD2. The CDR3 sequence is 14 residues long. CDR1 is KGHDR, CDR2 SFDVKD, per germline. J gave up 9 bases and V 4 bases, and 7 bases lay outside the gene matches. The CDR3 DNA reads as TGTGCCACCAGTGAGGCTAGCGGCCTAAGGGAGCTGTTTTTT. Residues: CATSEASGLRELFF.

This clonotype has more than one count but fewer than ten. The chain couples TRBV24-1 to TRBJ1-1, with D hard to call. Trimming removed 4 bases from V and 1 base from J, with 9 bases in between. The CDR3 length is 14 residues. CDR1 and CDR2 (germline): KGHDR, SFDVKD. In DNA, the CDR3 is TGTGCCACCAGTGACCCAACAACGAACACTGAAGCTTTCTTT. Translation gives CATSDPTTNTEAFF.

V and J are TRBV4-2 and TRBJ2-3; TRBD1 or TRBD2 may be the D gene (5 bases each). The V gene's germline CDR1 is LGHNA and CDR2 YNFKEQ. The CDR3 contains 14 residues. V was cut by 4 bases and J by 2 bases, with 10 bases left in between. In DNA form, the CDR3 reads TGTGCCAGCAGCCGACCGGGGACCACAGATACGCAGTATTTT. Amino acid sequence: CASSRPGTTDTQYF.

There are a few counts of this clonotype. The chain has TRBV7-2 and TRBJ1-1, with 8 bases aligning to TRBD1. Germline CDR1 SGHTA, CDR2 FQGNSA. The CDR3 extends over 15 amino acids. The V gene end was trimmed by 6 bases and the J gene end by 4 bases; junction bases not matched to a gene: 10. The CDR3 region is CASRYTGGAGTEAFF. In DNA form, the CDR3 reads TGTGCCAGCAGATACACAGGGGGTGCGGGCACTGAAGCTTTCTTT. The full variable domain, completed using reference TRBV7-2 and TRBJ1-1, is GAGVSQSPSNKVTEKGKDVELRCDPISGHTALYWYRQSLGQGLEFLIYFQGNSAPDKSGLPSDRFSAERTGGSVSTLTIQRTQQEDSAVYLCASRYTGGAGTEAFFGQGTRLTVV.

This clonotype came up many times. This chain connects TRBV29-1 to TRBJ1-5; TRBD1 is a possible D gene (6 bases). The germline V gene encodes CDR1 SQVTM and CDR2 ANQGSEA. V shed 6 bases and J shed 6 bases, with 15 bases lying between them. The CDR3 spans 13 residues. The CDR3 nucleotides read TGCAGCGTCACTACAGGGTCAGGTCAGCCCCAGCATTTT. Its translation: CSVTTGSGQPQHF.

This clonotype has at least ten counts. The CDR3 DNA follows: TGTGCCAGCAGTCCTTTCACCGGGACAAAGGACTATGGCTACACCTTC. It codes for CASSPFTGTKDYGYTF. V and J are TRBV6-1 and TRBJ1-2; maybe TRBD1 (6 bases). The CDR3 is made up of 16 amino acids. Looked up from germline, CDR1 is MNHNS and CDR2 is SASEGT. V was trimmed by 5 bases and J by 3 bases, leaving 19 bases between them.

This clonotype was recorded a few times. The chain employs TRBV20-1 and TRBJ1-1; D is unresolved. In germline, CDR1 is DFQATT, CDR2 SNEGSKA (reference sequence). The CDR3 is made up of 15 amino acids. The ends were cut back, 3 bases at V and 0 bases at J, with 14 bases in the middle. CDR3: CSASPTPGVNTEAFF. DNA for the CDR3: TGCAGTGCTAGCCCCACCCCCGGGGTGAACACTGAAGCTTTCTTT.

This chain links TRBV19 with TRBJ1-5; the D is unclear. V was clipped by 3 bases and J by 3 bases, with 12 bases between them. Per the germline V gene, CDR1 is LNHDA and CDR2 is SQIVND (reference sequence). The CDR3 contains 15 residues. The CDR3 nucleotides read TGTGCCAGTAGTATGTCCGTTTATACCAATCAGCCCCAGCATTTT. It encodes CASSMSVYTNQPQHF. Together with reference TRBV19 and TRBJ1-5, the CDR3 gives the full variable domain: DGGITQSPKYLFRKEGQNVTLSCEQNLNHDAMYWYRQDPGQGLRLIYYSQIVNDFQKGDIAEGYSVSREKKESFPLTVTSAQKNPTAFYLCASSMSVYTNQPQHFGDGTRLSIL.

This clonotype was seen only a few times. The chain employs TRBV29-1 and TRBJ2-7; D not certain. The CDR3 consists of 11 residues. Trimming took 4 bases from V and 3 from J, leaving 7 bases between them. The germline gives CDR1 SQVTM, CDR2 ANQGSEA. DNA for the CDR3: TGCAGCGTTGTCTTGCACTACGAGCAGTACTTC. This gives the protein CSVVLHYEQYF.

The gene calls are TRBV29-1 and TRBJ2-3; the D is unclear. The CDR3 has 12 residues. Per germline, CDR1 SQVTM and CDR2 ANQGSEA. V shed 6 bases and J shed 4 bases, with 11 bases lying between them. CDR3 residues: CSVTPGSDTQYF. Written as DNA, the CDR3 is TGCAGCGTAACGCCCGGGTCAGATACGCAGTATTTT.

Turning to this clonotype: This may be a read error: a much more frequent sequence differs by one nucleotide. The chain is built from TRBV19 and TRBJ2-7; a weak D match, TRBD1 (5 bases). V was trimmed by 5 bases and J by 0 bases, leaving 14 bases between them. The length of the CDR3 is 15 residues. Germline V lookup: CDR1 LNHDA, CDR2 SQIVND (reference sequence). The CDR3 reads CASSPDSYNSYEQYF. For the CDR3, the DNA is TGTGCCAGTAGTCCAGACAGCTACAACTCCTACGAGCAGTACTTC. The full variable domain, its missing parts supplied by reference TRBV19 and TRBJ2-7, is DGGITQSPKYLFRKEGQNVTLSCEQNLNHDAMYWYRQDPGQGLRLIYYSQIVNDFQKGDIAEGYSVSREKKESFPLTVTSAQKNPTAFYLCASSPDSYNSYEQYFGPGTRLTVT.

The chain uses TRBV5-1 and TRBJ1-5; D is possibly TRBD1 (5 bases). Looked up from germline, CDR1 is SGHRS and CDR2 is YFSETQ. The length of the CDR3 is 13 residues. Trimming left V 4 bases short and J 6 bases short, with 11 bases between. The CDR3 DNA follows: TGCGCCAGCAGCCTGGGACGTATTCAGCCCCAGCATTTT. This encodes CASSLGRIQPQHF.

This clonotype was observed many times. The chain combines TRBV5-5 with TRBJ1-1, with a tentative D call TRBD1 (6 bases). V lost 4 bases, J lost 3 bases, and 10 bases lay in between. The CDR3 has 13 amino acids. Germline V gene sequence: CDR1 SGHKS, CDR2 YYEKEE (reference sequence). The CDR3 DNA follows: TGTGCCAGCAGCCCGGACAGCCACACTGAAGCTTTCTTT. Translated: CASSPDSHTEAFF. The full variable domain, in which reference TRBV5-5 and TRBJ1-1 provide the parts outside the CDR3, is DAGVTQSPTHLIKTRGQQVTLRCSPISGHKSVSWYQQVLGQGPQFIFQYYEKEERGRGNFPDRFSARQFPNYSSELNVNALLLGDSALYLCASSPDSHTEAFFGQGTRLTVV.